The 31 T cell receptor beta chains in this list originate from one sample, sequenced in a study of blood T cells in healthy people across ages. Then a second PCR, running roughly 7 to 11 cycles, was carried out with a sample-barcoded 5' primer and a J-beta primer mix. TCRdb re-called the 5' RACE reads with MiXCR, one entry per CDR3 protein. The sample records 1.5 million to 2 million distinct CDR3 sequences, about 50% being singletons. Material: blood. These receptor sequences come from a woman aged 40-49 years in good health.

This clonotype has only a few counts. V and J are TRBV7-2 and TRBJ2-5, with TRBD1 matching over 9 bases. With 5 bases clipped from V and 5 bases from J, the junction kept 6 bases outside the gene matches. This CDR3 is built from 14 residues. Per the germline V gene, CDR1 is SGHTA and CDR2 is FQGNSA. The CDR3 sequence: CASSVGTGYETQYF. DNA of the CDR3: TGTGCCAGCAGCGTTGGGACAGGGTACGAGACCCAGTACTTC.

This chain uses TRBV11-2 with TRBJ2-1, with 13 bases aligning to TRBD2. The J segment lost 7 bases and the V segment lost 5 bases, leaving 8 bases of the junction unmatched. The CDR3 length is 16 residues. CDR1 SGHAT and CDR2 FQNNGV come from the germline V gene. In DNA form, the CDR3 reads TGTGCCAGCAGCACACTAGCGGGGGGGCCTGGGAATGAGCAGTTCTTC. It codes for CASSTLAGGPGNEQFF.

The rearrangement links TRBV5-1 to TRBJ2-5; D possibly matches TRBD1 or TRBD2 (5 bases each). In germline, CDR1 is SGHRS, CDR2 YFSETQ. The V end was cut by 4 bases, the J end by 2 bases, with 12 bases between. The CDR3 contains 14 residues. The CDR3 loop reads CASSRDAWQETQYF. The CDR3 region has the DNA TGCGCCAGCAGCCGGGACGCCTGGCAAGAGACCCAGTACTTC.

As DNA, the CDR3 is TGCGCCAGCAGCTCCCGGGTGTTCGCCGAGCCTAATGAAAAACTGTTTTTT. Its protein is CASSSRVFAEPNEKLFF. The chain has TRBV5-1 and TRBJ1-4, with D uncertain. CDR1 and CDR2 (germline): SGHRS, YFSETQ. The CDR3 spans 17 residues. V shed 3 bases and J shed 3 bases, with 18 bases lying between them.

The V call is TRBV12-3 or TRBV12-4, the J call TRBJ2-1; D may be TRBD2 (6 bases). Trimming took off 5 bases at V and 10 bases at J, with 15 bases between the two ends. The CDR3 covers 13 residues. The CDR3 DNA is TGTGCCAGCAGTCCGGCGGGGCCCCGCGAGCAGTTCTTC. This codes for CASSPAGPREQFF.

The chain has TRBV20-1 and TRBJ2-7, with 7 bases identical to TRBD2. V lost 3 bases and J lost 0; bases outside the gene matches: 8. Germline CDR1 DFQATT, CDR2 SNEGSKA (reference sequence). The CDR3 runs 15 residues. CDR3 amino acids: CSASDPGTTSYEQYF. As DNA, the CDR3 is TGCAGTGCTAGTGACCCCGGGACTACCTCCTACGAGCAGTACTTC.

The chain recombines TRBV6-5 with TRBJ1-5; D remains ambiguous. The germline V and J ends were trimmed by 5 bases and 1 base, with 9 bases remaining between them. Germline V gene sequence: CDR1 MNHEY, CDR2 SVGAGI. This CDR3 spans 14 amino acids. CDR3 coding DNA: TGTGCCAGCAGTCCCCACAGCAGCAATCAGCCCCAGCATTTT. Translation: CASSPHSSNQPQHF.

This clonotype was found a few times. The chain combines TRBV6-1 with TRBJ2-3, with D unresolved. Deletions cut 7 bases from V and 4 bases from J, with 6 bases between. The CDR3 is made up of 11 amino acids. From germline, CDR1 is MNHNS and CDR2 SASEGT. The CDR3 region is CASIFADTQYF. Here the CDR3 DNA reads TGTGCCAGCATCTTCGCAGATACGCAGTATTTT.

This clonotype was counted between two and nine times. The gene calls are TRBV7-9 and TRBJ2-6, with D hard to call. Germline CDR1 and CDR2: SEHNR and FQNEAQ (reference sequence). The CDR3 is made up of 16 amino acids. Trimming took off 2 bases at V and 0 bases at J, with 8 bases between the two ends. CDR3 sequence reads: CASSLSHSSGANVLTF. DNA for the CDR3: TGTGCCAGCAGCTTATCACACAGCTCTGGGGCCAACGTCCTGACTTTC.

This chain links TRBV20-1 with TRBJ2-7; no definite D call. The V and J ends lost 1 base and 3 bases respectively, with 10 bases between them. The CDR3 length is 13 residues. Germline values: CDR1 DFQATT, CDR2 SNEGSKA (reference sequence). The CDR3 DNA reads TGCAGTGCTAGAGGAGACGGAAACTACGAGCAGTACTTC. Translated: CSARGDGNYEQYF.

This clonotype was seen more than once but under ten times. The chain combines TRBV6-6 with TRBJ2-1, with D hard to call. This CDR3 has 15 residues. The V end was cut by 1 base, the J end by 6 bases, with 13 bases between. Per the germline V gene, CDR1 is MNHNY and CDR2 is SVGAGI (reference sequence). The CDR3 DNA sequence: TGTGCCAGCAGTTACTTTTATGAATCAGGCAATGAGCAGTTCTTC. Translation gives CASSYFYESGNEQFF.

The chain carries TRBV7-2 and TRBJ2-6; D not resolved. V lost 0 bases and J 0 bases, leaving 9 bases between the germline ends. Germline-derived CDR1 and CDR2 are SGHTA and FQGNSA. The CDR3 runs to 17 residues. The DNA of the CDR3 is TGTGCCAGCAGCTTAGCGCTCTCAAGCTCTGGGGCCAACGTCCTGACTTTC. Translation: CASSLALSSSGANVLTF.

J is TRBJ2-6 and V is TRBV20-1, with TRBD2 matching 15 bases. The CDR3 loop spans 16 amino acids. Trimming at V came to 6 bases and at J to 3 bases, leaving 3 bases not matched to a gene. Germline loops: CDR1 DFQATT, CDR2 SNEGSKA (reference sequence). The CDR3 nucleotides read TGCAGTGCAGGACTAGCGGGGGGGCTTGGGGCCAACGTCCTGACTTTC. This gives the protein CSAGLAGGLGANVLTF.

This clonotype was seen a few times. V usage is TRBV20-1 and J usage is TRBJ2-1; 13 bases are a match to TRBD2. Germline CDR1 and CDR2: DFQATT and SNEGSKA (reference sequence). The CDR3 covers 15 residues. V trimming: 0 bases; J trimming: 8 bases; junction bases outside the gene matches: 4. The CDR3: CSARDTSGGAYEQFF. The CDR3 DNA sequence: TGCAGTGCTAGAGATACTAGCGGGGGGGCGTATGAGCAGTTCTTC.

The sample holds one count of this clonotype. The V gene is TRBV10-2, the J gene TRBJ2-7, with a possible D match to TRBD1 (5 bases). Trimming stripped 0 bases from V and 7 bases from J, with 10 bases between. There are 13 residues in the CDR3. CDR1 is WSHSY, CDR2 SAAADI, per germline. The CDR3 here is CASSESGVSEQYF. The CDR3 coding sequence is TGCGCCAGCAGTGAGTCAGGGGTCAGTGAGCAGTACTTC.

This rearrangement joins TRBV4-1 to TRBJ2-7; unclear D gene. The DNA end is more similar to TRBJ2-5, so the J call may be wrong. The CDR3 has 16 amino acids. Germline assignment: CDR1 MGHRA and CDR2 YSYEKL. This chain's CDR3 is CASSQDRGGYQETQYF. CDR3 DNA sequence: TGCGCCAGCAGCCAAGATCGAGGCGGCTATCAAGAGACCCAGTACTTC.

The rearrangement links TRBV19 to TRBJ2-1, with D unclear. Trimming removed 2 bases at V and 9 bases at J, with 11 bases between. The CDR3 has 13 residues. Germline V gene lookup returns CDR1 LNHDA and CDR2 SQIVND (reference sequence). The chain's CDR3 is CASSITRDGEQFF. The CDR3 DNA sequence: TGTGCCAGTAGTATAACAAGGGATGGTGAGCAGTTCTTC. Using reference TRBV19 and TRBJ2-1 for the parts outside the CDR3, the full variable domain is DGGITQSPKYLFRKEGQNVTLSCEQNLNHDAMYWYRQDPGQGLRLIYYSQIVNDFQKGDIAEGYSVSREKKESFPLTVTSAQKNPTAFYLCASSITRDGEQFFGPGTRLTVL.

The chain recombines TRBV5-1 with TRBJ2-1; TRBD1 matches at 8 bases. Germline V lookup: CDR1 SGHRS, CDR2 YFSETQ. The V and J ends lost 2 bases and 4 bases, in that order; junction bases with no gene match: 8. CDR3 length: 16 residues. In DNA form, the CDR3 reads TGCGCCAGCAGCTTCCGGACAGGGAAGATGTACAATGAGCAGTTCTTC. Encoded protein: CASSFRTGKMYNEQFF.

The V and J genes are TRBV7-3 and TRBJ2-3, with D possibly TRBD1 on 6 matching bases. This CDR3 comprises 15 residues. V was trimmed by 5 bases and J by 6 bases, leaving 18 bases between them. Germline V gene sequence: CDR1 SGHTA, CDR2 FQGTGA. The CDR3 reads CASSLGQPGMDTQYF. CDR3 coding DNA: TGTGCCAGCAGCCTAGGACAGCCGGGTATGGATACGCAGTATTTT.

The genes are TRBV7-3 and TRBJ1-1; D is ambiguous. V shed 2 bases and J shed 1 base, with 8 bases lying between them. CDR1 is SGHTA and CDR2 is FQGTGA in the germline V gene. The CDR3 extends over 14 amino acids. Here the CDR3 DNA reads TGTGCCAGCAGCTTAGAAGCACCGAACACTGAAGCTTTCTTT. It specifies CASSLEAPNTEAFF.

This clonotype is a singleton in its sample. The V gene is TRBV5-1, the J gene TRBJ2-5; D ambiguous. The V end was cut by 1 base, the J end by 9 bases, with 10 bases between. This CDR3 contains 12 residues. Germline-derived CDR1 and CDR2 are SGHRS and YFSETQ. CDR3 sequence reads: CASSLSRWPQYF. DNA of the CDR3: TGCGCCAGCAGCTTGTCGAGGTGGCCCCAGTACTTC. Looking up the rest from reference TRBV5-1 and TRBJ2-5 gives the full variable domain: KAGVTQTPRYLIKTRGQQVTLSCSPISGHRSVSWYQQTPGQGLQFLFEYFSETQRNKGNFPGRFSGRQFSNSRSEMNVSTLELGDSALYLCASSLSRWPQYFGPGTRLLVL.

Note on this clonotype: Mismatch with germline at one junction end may stem from a read error. This chain uses TRBV7-8 with TRBJ2-5; maybe TRBD2 (5 bases). Germline CDR1 SGHVS, CDR2 FQNEAQ. CDR3 length: 12 amino acids. The CDR3 DNA reads TGTGTCAGCAGGCGGGCCTTAGAGACCCAGTACTTC. Translated: CVSRRALETQYF.

The J gene is TRBJ2-7, the V gene TRBV4-3; D is perhaps TRBD1 (6 bases). The CDR3 loop spans 16 amino acids. The germline CDR1 and CDR2 sequences are LGHNA and YSLEER. Between the trimmed V and J ends, which lost 0 bases and 6 bases, there was a span of 18 bases. CDR3 bases: TGCGCCAGCAGCCAAGATTGGGCCGTAGGGGGTGTCGAGCAGTACTTC. Its translation: CASSQDWAVGGVEQYF.

The V call is TRBV9, the J call TRBJ2-5; D is possibly TRBD2 (6 bases). The CDR3 length is 14 residues. The germline V and J ends were trimmed by 5 bases and 1 base, with 12 bases remaining between them. Germline V lookup: CDR1 SGDLS, CDR2 YYNGEE. The CDR3 DNA follows: TGTGCCAGCAGTAGCCGGGACTTCCAAGAGACCCAGTACTTC. Protein: CASSSRDFQETQYF.

This chain connects TRBV4-2 to TRBJ1-1; a weak D match, TRBD1 (5 bases). The germline gives CDR1 LGHNA, CDR2 YNFKEQ. There are 18 residues in the CDR3. V gave up 0 bases and J gave up 1 base, with 18 bases separating them. The CDR3, as DNA: TGTGCCAGCAGCCAAGATCTAACGTCGGGCAGGGCGAACACTGAAGCTTTCTTT. Encoded protein: CASSQDLTSGRANTEAFF.

The chain joins TRBV6-2 or TRBV6-3 to TRBJ2-1; TRBD2 matches 11 bases. Germline V CDR1 and CDR2: MNHEY, SVGEGT. Trimming removed 4 bases from V and 8 bases from J; junction bases left unmatched: 10. The CDR3 length is 16 residues. The CDR3 here is CASSSSGGPEAYEQFF. DNA for the CDR3: TGTGCCAGCAGTTCTAGCGGGGGGCCCGAGGCTTATGAGCAGTTCTTC.

The chain combines TRBV13 with TRBJ1-4; D is ambiguous. The CDR3 totals 15 residues. The germline CDR1 and CDR2 sequences are PRHDT and FYEKMQ (reference sequence). V dropped 5 bases and J dropped 5 bases, with 15 bases sitting between them. The CDR3 DNA reads TGTGCCAGCAGCCCCCCGGATCTAGGAAATGAAAAACTGTTTTTT. It yields the protein CASSPPDLGNEKLFF.

This clonotype came up many times. The junction departs from the called germline gene at one end, perhaps through a read error. The V gene is TRBV5-1, the J gene TRBJ2-5, with D perhaps TRBD2 (5 bases). Looked up from germline, CDR1 is SGHRS and CDR2 is YFSETQ. There are 13 residues in the CDR3. The CDR3 region has the DNA TGTGCCAGCAGCTTAGCGTTGGGGGAGACCCAGTACTTC. This encodes CASSLALGETQYF.

This clonotype appeared once. The chain employs TRBV7-9 and TRBJ2-1; 7 bases map to TRBD1. Germline V gene lookup returns CDR1 SEHNR and CDR2 FQNEAQ (reference sequence). The CDR3 runs 16 residues. J gave up 8 bases and V 8 bases, and 18 bases lay outside the gene matches. As DNA, the CDR3 is TGTGCCAGCGGCACATTCAAGGGGGCCCTGGGCGATGAGCAGTTCTTC. Translating gives CASGTFKGALGDEQFF.

The genes are TRBV28 and TRBJ2-7; D perhaps matches TRBD2 (6 bases). CDR3 size: 21 residues. CDR1 and CDR2 (germline): MDHEN, SYDVKM. V gave up 6 bases and J gave up 0 bases, with 33 bases separating them. CDR3 DNA: TGTGCCAGCAGCCTATCGCTATCAGGGACTTCCGAGTGGGTTAGCTCCTACGAGCAGTACTTC. Encoded protein: CASSLSLSGTSEWVSSYEQYF.

This clonotype was seen at least ten times. One end of the junction does not line up with germline, which may come from a read error. The chain employs TRBV7-8 and TRBJ2-1; D gene uncertain. Per germline, CDR1 SGHVS and CDR2 FQNEAQ. This CDR3 has 13 residues. The CDR3 DNA sequence: TGTGCCAGCAGCGTAGCTAGTGGCAATGAGCAGTTCTTC. It is translated as CASSVASGNEQFF. The variable domain in full, with the rest retrieved from reference TRBV7-8 and TRBJ2-1, is GAGVSQSPRYKVAKRGQDVALRCDPISGHVSLFWYQQALGQGPEFLTYFQNEAQLDKSGLPSDRFFAERPEGSVSTLKIQRTQQEDSAVYLCASSVASGNEQFFGPGTRLTVL.